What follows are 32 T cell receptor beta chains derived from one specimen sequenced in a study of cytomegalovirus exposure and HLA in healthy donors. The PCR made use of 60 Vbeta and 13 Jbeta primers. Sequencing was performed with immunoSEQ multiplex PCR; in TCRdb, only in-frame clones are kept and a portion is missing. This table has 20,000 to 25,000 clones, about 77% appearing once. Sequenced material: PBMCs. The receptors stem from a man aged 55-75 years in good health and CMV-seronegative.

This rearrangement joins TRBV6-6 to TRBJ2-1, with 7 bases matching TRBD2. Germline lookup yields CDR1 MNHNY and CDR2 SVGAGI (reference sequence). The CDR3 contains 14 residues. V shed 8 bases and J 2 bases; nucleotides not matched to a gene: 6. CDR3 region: CASGASGTYNEQFF. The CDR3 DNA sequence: TGTGCCAGCGGGGCTAGCGGTACCTACAATGAGCAGTTCTTC.

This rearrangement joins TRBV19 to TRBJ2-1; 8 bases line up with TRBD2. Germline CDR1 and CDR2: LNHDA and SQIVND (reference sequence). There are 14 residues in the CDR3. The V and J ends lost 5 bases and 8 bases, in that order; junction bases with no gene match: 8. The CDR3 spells CASSDERELDEQFF. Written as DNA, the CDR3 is TGTGCCAGTAGTGACGAGCGGGAGTTGGATGAGCAGTTCTTC.

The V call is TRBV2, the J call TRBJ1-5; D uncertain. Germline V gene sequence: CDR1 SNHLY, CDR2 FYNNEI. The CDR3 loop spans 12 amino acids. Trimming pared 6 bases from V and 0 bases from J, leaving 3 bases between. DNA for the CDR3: TGTGCCAGCAGGAGTAGCAATCAGCCCCAGCATTTT. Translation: CASRSSNQPQHF.

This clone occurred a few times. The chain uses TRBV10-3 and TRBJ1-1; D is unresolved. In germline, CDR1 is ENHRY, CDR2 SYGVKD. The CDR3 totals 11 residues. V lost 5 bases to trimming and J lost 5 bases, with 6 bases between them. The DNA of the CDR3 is TGTGCCATCAGTTCGCGGACTGAAGCTTTCTTT. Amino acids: CAISSRTEAFF.

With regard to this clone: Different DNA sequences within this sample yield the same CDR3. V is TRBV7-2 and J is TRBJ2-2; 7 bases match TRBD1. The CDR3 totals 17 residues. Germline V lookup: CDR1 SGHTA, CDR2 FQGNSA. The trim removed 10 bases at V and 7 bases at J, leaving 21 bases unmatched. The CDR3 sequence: CATKGPGGYGFVGELFF. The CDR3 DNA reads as TGTGCCACCAAAGGGCCAGGGGGATATGGCTTCGTCGGGGAGCTGTTTTTT.

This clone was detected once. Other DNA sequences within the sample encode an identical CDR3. CDR3 coding DNA: TGCAGCGTTGTTGCGGAAGGACAGGGCTTGGGGGAGCAGTACTTC. Protein: CSVVAEGQGLGEQYF. The chain combines TRBV29-1 with TRBJ2-7; 8 bases map to TRBD1. Unmatched junction bases numbered 15, after V lost 4 bases and J lost 7 bases. CDR3 length equals 15 residues. The germline V gene encodes CDR1 SQVTM and CDR2 ANQGSEA.

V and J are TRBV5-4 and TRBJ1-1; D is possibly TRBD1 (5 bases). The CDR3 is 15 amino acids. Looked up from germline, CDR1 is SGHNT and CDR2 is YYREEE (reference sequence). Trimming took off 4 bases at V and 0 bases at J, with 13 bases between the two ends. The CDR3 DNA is TGTGCCAGCAGCGGTAGCCGGGGGTTGAACACTGAAGCTTTCTTT. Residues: CASSGSRGLNTEAFF. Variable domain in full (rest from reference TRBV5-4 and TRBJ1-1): ETGVTQSPTHLIKTRGQQVTLRCSSQSGHNTVSWYQQALGQGPQFIFQYYREEENGRGNFPPRFSGLQFPNYSSELNVNALELDDSALYLCASSGSRGLNTEAFFGQGTRLTVV.

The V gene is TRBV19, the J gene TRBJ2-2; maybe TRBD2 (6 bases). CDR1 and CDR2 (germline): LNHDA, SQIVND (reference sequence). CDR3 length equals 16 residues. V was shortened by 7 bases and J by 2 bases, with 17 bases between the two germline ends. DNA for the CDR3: TGTGCCAGTAACGATAGCGGTGACCTTAACACCGGGGAGCTGTTTTTT. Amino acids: CASNDSGDLNTGELFF.

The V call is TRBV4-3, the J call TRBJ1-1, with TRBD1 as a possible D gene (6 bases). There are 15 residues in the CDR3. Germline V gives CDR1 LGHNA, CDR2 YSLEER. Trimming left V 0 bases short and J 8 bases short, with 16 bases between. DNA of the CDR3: TGCGCCAGCAGCCAAGATCAGGGGCGGACCTTAGAAGCTTTCTTT. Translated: CASSQDQGRTLEAFF.

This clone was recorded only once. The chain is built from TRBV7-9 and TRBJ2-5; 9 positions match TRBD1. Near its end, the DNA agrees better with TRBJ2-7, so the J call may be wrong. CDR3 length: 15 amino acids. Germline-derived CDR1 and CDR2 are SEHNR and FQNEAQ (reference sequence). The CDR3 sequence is CASSSDRGLNYEQYF. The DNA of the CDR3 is TGTGCCAGCAGCTCGGACAGGGGACTCAACTACGAGCAGTACTTC.

The CDR3 protein is CASSPQPATGEQYF. As DNA, the CDR3 is TGTGCCAGCAGCCCTCAACCCGCGACGGGGGAGCAGTACTTC. The chain links TRBV7-2 to TRBJ2-7; the D gene is possibly TRBD2 (5 bases). Germline values: CDR1 SGHTA, CDR2 FQGNSA. V shed 5 bases and J shed 7 bases, with 18 bases lying between them. This CDR3 spans 14 amino acids. Variable domain in full (rest from reference TRBV7-2 and TRBJ2-7): GAGVSQSPSNKVTEKGKDVELRCDPISGHTALYWYRQSLGQGLEFLIYFQGNSAPDKSGLPSDRFSAERTGGSVSTLTIQRTQQEDSAVYLCASSPQPATGEQYFGPGTRLTVT.

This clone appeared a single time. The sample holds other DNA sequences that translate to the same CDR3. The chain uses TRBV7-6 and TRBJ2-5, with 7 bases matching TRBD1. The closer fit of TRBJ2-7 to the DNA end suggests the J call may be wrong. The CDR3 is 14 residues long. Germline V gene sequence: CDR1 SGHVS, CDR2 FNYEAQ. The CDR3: CASSLEAGGYEQYF. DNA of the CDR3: TGTGCCAGCAGCTTAGAGGCAGGGGGCTACGAGCAGTACTTC.

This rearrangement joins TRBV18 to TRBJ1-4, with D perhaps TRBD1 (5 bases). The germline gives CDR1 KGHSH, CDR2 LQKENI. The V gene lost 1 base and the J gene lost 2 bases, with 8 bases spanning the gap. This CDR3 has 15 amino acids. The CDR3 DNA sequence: TGTGCCAGCTCACCACAGGACACCACTAATGAAAAACTGTTTTTT. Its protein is CASSPQDTTNEKLFF.

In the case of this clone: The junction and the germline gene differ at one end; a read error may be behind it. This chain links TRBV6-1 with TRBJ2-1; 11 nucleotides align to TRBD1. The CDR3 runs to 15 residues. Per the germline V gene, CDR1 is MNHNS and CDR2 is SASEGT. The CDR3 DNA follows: TGTACCAGCAATGAGGACAGGGGGCTGGGGAATGAGCAGTTCTTC. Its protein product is CTSNEDRGLGNEQFF.

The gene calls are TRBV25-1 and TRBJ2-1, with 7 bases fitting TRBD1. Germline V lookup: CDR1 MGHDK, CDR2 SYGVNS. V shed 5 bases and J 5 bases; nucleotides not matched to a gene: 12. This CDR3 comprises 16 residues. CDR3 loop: CASSKPSGTDHNEQFF. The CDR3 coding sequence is TGTGCCAGCAGTAAACCATCCGGGACAGACCACAATGAGCAGTTCTTC.

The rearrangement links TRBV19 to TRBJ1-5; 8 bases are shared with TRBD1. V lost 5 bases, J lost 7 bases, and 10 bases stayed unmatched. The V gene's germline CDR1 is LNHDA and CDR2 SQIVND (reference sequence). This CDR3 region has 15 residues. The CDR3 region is CASSRKGTGDQPQHF. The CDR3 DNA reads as TGTGCCAGTAGTCGGAAGGGGACAGGCGACCAGCCCCAGCATTTT.

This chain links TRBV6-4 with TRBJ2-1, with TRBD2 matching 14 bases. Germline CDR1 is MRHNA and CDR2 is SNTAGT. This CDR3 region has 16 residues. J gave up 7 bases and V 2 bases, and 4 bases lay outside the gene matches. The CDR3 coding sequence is TGTGCCAGCAGTGACGGCCGACTAGCGGGGGGGAATGAGCAGTTCTTC. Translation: CASSDGRLAGGNEQFF.

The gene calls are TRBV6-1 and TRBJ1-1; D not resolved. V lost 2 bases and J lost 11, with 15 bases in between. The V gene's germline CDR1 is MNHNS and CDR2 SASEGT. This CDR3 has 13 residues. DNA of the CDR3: TGTGCCAGCAGTGAACCTACACCTCCCGGGGCTTTCTTT. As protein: CASSEPTPPGAFF.

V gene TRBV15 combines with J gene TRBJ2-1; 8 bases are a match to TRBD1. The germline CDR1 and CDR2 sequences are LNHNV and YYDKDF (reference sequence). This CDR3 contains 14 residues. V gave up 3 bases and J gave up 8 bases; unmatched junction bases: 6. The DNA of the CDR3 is TGTGCCACCAGCAGGGAGAACAGGGGGGATGAGCAGTTCTTC. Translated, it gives CATSRENRGDEQFF.

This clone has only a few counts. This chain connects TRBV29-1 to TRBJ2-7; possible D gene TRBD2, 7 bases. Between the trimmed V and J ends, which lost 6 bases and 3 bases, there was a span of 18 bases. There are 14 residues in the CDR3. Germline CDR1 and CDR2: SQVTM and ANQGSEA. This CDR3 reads CSVARGGQYYEQYF. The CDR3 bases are TGCAGCGTCGCTAGGGGGGGCCAATACTACGAGCAGTACTTC.

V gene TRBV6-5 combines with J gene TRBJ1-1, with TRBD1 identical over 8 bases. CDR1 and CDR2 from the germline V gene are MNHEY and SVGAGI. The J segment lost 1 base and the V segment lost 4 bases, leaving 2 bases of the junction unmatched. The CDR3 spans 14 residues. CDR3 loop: CASSFGTGNTEAFF. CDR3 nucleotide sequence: TGTGCCAGCAGTTTTGGGACAGGGAACACTGAAGCTTTCTTT.

CDR3 DNA sequence: TGTGCCAGCAGCTTGGATCGGGACAGGGGATTAACGAGCTCCTACGAGCAGTACTTC. This sequence encodes CASSLDRDRGLTSSYEQYF. The V call is TRBV5-4, the J call TRBJ2-7; the match to TRBD1 covers 10 bases. V lost 0 bases to trimming and J lost 0 bases; unmatched junction nucleotides: 12. The V gene's germline CDR1 is SGHNT and CDR2 YYREEE (reference sequence). There are 19 residues in the CDR3. Filled out from reference TRBV5-4 and TRBJ2-7, the complete variable domain reads ETGVTQSPTHLIKTRGQQVTLRCSSQSGHNTVSWYQQALGQGPQFIFQYYREEENGRGNFPPRFSGLQFPNYSSELNVNALELDDSALYLCASSLDRDRGLTSSYEQYFGPGTRLTVT.

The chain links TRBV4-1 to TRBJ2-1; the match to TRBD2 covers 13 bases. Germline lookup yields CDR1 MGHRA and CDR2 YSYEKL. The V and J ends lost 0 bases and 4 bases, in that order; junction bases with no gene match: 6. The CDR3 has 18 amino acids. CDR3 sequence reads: CASSQDPGLAGPYNEQFF. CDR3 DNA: TGCGCCAGCAGCCAAGACCCGGGACTAGCGGGACCTTACAATGAGCAGTTCTTC.

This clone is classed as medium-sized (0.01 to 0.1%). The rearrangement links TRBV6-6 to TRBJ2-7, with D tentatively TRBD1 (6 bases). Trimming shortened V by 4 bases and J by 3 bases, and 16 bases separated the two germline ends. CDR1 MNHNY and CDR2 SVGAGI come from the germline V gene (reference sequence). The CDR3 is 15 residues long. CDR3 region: CASSLGNRAHYEQYF. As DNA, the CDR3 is TGTGCCAGCAGTTTGGGTAACAGGGCACACTACGAGCAGTACTTC.

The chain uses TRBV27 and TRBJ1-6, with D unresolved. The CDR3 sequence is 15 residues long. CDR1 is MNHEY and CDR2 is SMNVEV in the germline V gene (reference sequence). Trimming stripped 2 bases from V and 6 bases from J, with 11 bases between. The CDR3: CASSLSNGGNSPLHF. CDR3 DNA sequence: TGTGCCAGCAGTTTAAGTAACGGAGGTAATTCACCCCTCCACTTT.

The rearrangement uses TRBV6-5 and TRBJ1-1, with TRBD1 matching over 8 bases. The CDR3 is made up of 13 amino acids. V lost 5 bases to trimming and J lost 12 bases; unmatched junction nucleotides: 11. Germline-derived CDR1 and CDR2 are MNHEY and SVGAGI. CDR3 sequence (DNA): TGTGCCAGCAGTGGACAGGGAGTTCGGGAATCTTTCTTT. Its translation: CASSGQGVRESFF.

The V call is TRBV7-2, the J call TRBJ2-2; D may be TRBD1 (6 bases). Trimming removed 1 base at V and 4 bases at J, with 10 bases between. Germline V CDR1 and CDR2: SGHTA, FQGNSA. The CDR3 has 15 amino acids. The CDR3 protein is CASSLVTGFTGELFF. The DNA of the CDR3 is TGTGCCAGCAGCTTAGTCACAGGGTTCACCGGGGAGCTGTTTTTT.

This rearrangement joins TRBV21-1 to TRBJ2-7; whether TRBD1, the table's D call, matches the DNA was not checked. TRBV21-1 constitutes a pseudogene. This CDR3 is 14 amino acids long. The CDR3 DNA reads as TGTGCCAGCAGCCCTCGGACAGGGGTACACGAGCAGTACTTC. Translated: CASSPRTGVHEQYF.

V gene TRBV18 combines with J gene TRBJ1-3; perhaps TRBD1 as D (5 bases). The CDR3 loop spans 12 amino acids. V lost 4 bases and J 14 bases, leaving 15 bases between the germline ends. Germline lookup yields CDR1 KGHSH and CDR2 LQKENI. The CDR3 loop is CASSHTGQGLYF. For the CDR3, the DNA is TGTGCCAGCTCACATACCGGACAAGGCCTATATTTT.

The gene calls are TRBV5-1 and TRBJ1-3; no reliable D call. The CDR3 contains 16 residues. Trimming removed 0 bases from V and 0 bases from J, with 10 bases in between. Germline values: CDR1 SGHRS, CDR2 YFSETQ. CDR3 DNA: TGCGCCAGCAGCTTGGCCAGTACATTCTCTGGAAACACCATATATTTT. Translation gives CASSLASTFSGNTIYF. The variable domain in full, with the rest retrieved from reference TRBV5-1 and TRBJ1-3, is KAGVTQTPRYLIKTRGQQVTLSCSPISGHRSVSWYQQTPGQGLQFLFEYFSETQRNKGNFPGRFSGRQFSNSRSEMNVSTLELGDSALYLCASSLASTFSGNTIYFGEGSWLTVV.

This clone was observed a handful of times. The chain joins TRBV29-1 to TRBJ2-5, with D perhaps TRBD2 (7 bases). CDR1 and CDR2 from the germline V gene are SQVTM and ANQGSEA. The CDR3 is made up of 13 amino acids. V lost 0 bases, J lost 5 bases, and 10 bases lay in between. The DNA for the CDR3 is TGCAGCGTTGAAGATAGGGGGGGGGAGACCCAGTACTTC. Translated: CSVEDRGGETQYF. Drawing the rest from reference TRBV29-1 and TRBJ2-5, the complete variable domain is SAVISQKPSRDICQRGTSLTIQCQVDSQVTMMFWYRQQPGQSLTLIATANQGSEATYESGFVIDKFPISRPNLTFSTLTVSNMSPEDSSIYLCSVEDRGGETQYFGPGTRLLVL.

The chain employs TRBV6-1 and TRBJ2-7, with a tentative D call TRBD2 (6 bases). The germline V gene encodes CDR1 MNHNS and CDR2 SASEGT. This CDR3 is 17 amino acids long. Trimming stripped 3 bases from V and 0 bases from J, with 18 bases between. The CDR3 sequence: CASSDPRERLSSYEQYF. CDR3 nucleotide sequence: TGTGCCAGCAGTGACCCCCGGGAGCGGCTTAGCTCCTACGAGCAGTACTTC.